These 14 T cell receptor beta chains were all obtained from the same sample, sequenced in a study of blood T cells in healthy people across ages (dated by TCRdb to between 2014 and 2017). To prepare the library, 5' RACE was applied. The instrument given in TCRdb is Illumina HiSeq 2500. The second PCR ran for about 6 to 12 cycles and used a J-beta primer mix along with a sample-barcoded 5' primer. TCRdb handled the public reads itself, with Q25 trimming in fastp and clone calling in MiXCR, and kept productive beta chains. Records with the same CDR3 protein are collapsed into one entry carrying the most frequent genes and DNA. Here the sample has some 550,000 distinct CDR3 sequences; around half occur a single time. The top ten clones comprise just under 25% of the sample. The sequenced sample consisted of blood. These receptor sequences come from a man at least 80 years old in good health.

V and J are TRBV7-9 and TRBJ1-6; weak D call: TRBD1 (6 bases). Germline CDR1 and CDR2: SEHNR and FQNEAQ (reference sequence). The CDR3 spans 15 residues. Between the trimmed V and J ends, which lost 7 bases and 7 bases, there was a span of 17 bases. CDR3 nucleotide sequence: TGTGCCAGCAACTCCCGGGACACTTTAAATTCACCCCTCCACTTT. It is translated as CASNSRDTLNSPLHF.

The chain couples TRBV30 to TRBJ1-2; 8 positions agree with TRBD1. The CDR3 is 15 amino acids. V lost 0 bases and J lost 6; bases outside the gene matches: 9. Germline CDR1 reads GTSNPN; CDR2 reads SVGIG (reference sequence). Written as DNA, the CDR3 is TGTGCCTGGAGTGTAATAGACAGGGGAGCACATGGCTACACCTTC. Amino acid sequence: CAWSVIDRGAHGYTF.

The chain employs TRBV7-2 and TRBJ1-4; D is possibly TRBD1 (5 bases). CDR3 size: 14 residues. Germline V gene sequence: CDR1 SGHTA, CDR2 FQGNSA. V was cut by 5 bases and J by 9 bases, with 16 bases left in between. CDR3 amino acids: CASSPGRVDQKLFF. In DNA form, the CDR3 reads TGTGCCAGCAGCCCGGGACGGGTGGATCAAAAACTGTTTTTT.

This clonotype was seen a handful of times. The rearrangement links TRBV4-1 to TRBJ1-1; the D gene is possibly TRBD1 (5 bases). Per germline, CDR1 MGHRA and CDR2 YSYEKL. Trimming shortened V by 1 base and J by 1 base, and 13 bases separated the two germline ends. This CDR3 spans 16 amino acids. The CDR3, as DNA: TGCGCCAGCAGCCAAGCGGGGCAGGGAGCGAACACTGAAGCTTTCTTT. The encoded protein is CASSQAGQGANTEAFF.

This clonotype was seen at least ten times. This chain uses TRBV7-9 with TRBJ2-1, with TRBD2 as a possible D gene (6 bases). The germline V gene encodes CDR1 SEHNR and CDR2 FQNEAQ (reference sequence). The V and J ends lost 4 bases and 8 bases respectively, with 30 bases between them. This CDR3 is 19 amino acids long. CDR3 sequence reads: CASSSSGLSVRGLGHEQFF. CDR3 in DNA: TGTGCCAGCAGCTCCTCAGGACTATCTGTTCGGGGCCTAGGGCATGAGCAGTTCTTC.

This clonotype occurred many times. This chain connects TRBV6-5 to TRBJ1-6; D perhaps matches TRBD1 (6 bases). Per germline, CDR1 MNHEY and CDR2 SVGAGI. CDR3 length equals 14 residues. Trimming removed 5 bases from V and 11 bases from J, with 16 bases in between. Here the CDR3 reads CASSKQGLGAPLHF. In DNA, the CDR3 is TGTGCCAGCAGTAAACAGGGATTGGGGGCACCCCTCCACTTT.

The chain has TRBV7-2 and TRBJ2-5; D is perhaps TRBD2 (7 bases). The length of the CDR3 is 15 residues. The V end was cut by 1 base, the J end by 5 bases, with 14 bases between. From germline, CDR1 is SGHTA and CDR2 FQGNSA. DNA for the CDR3: TGTGCCAGCAGCTTAGGTGGGGGGGCCATGGAGACCCAGTACTTC. As protein: CASSLGGGAMETQYF. Full variable domain (outside the CDR3, taken from reference TRBV7-2 and TRBJ2-5): GAGVSQSPSNKVTEKGKDVELRCDPISGHTALYWYRQSLGQGLEFLIYFQGNSAPDKSGLPSDRFSAERTGGSVSTLTIQRTQQEDSAVYLCASSLGGGAMETQYFGPGTRLLVL.

This clonotype was seen only once. V and J are TRBV20-1 and TRBJ2-1, with TRBD2 as a possible D gene (6 bases). The CDR3 runs 15 residues. Germline V gene data show CDR1 as DFQATT and CDR2 as SNEGSKA (reference sequence). V lost 0 bases to trimming and J lost 0 bases, with 9 bases between them. The CDR3 sequence: CSARDGGSSYNEQFF. In DNA form, the CDR3 reads TGCAGTGCTAGAGACGGGGGAAGCTCCTACAATGAGCAGTTCTTC.

This chain connects TRBV20-1 to TRBJ1-5, with D uncertain. In germline, CDR1 is DFQATT, CDR2 SNEGSKA (reference sequence). CDR3 length: 14 residues. The V end was cut by 1 base, the J end by 7 bases, with 14 bases between. CDR3 loop: CSARAQESPQPQHF. CDR3 bases: TGCAGTGCTAGAGCCCAGGAGAGCCCCCAGCCCCAGCATTTT.

The chain combines TRBV20-1 with TRBJ1-1; D might be TRBD1 (5 bases). In germline, CDR1 is DFQATT, CDR2 SNEGSKA (reference sequence). This CDR3 is built from 13 residues. V was pared by 7 bases and J by 5 bases, with 17 bases between. The CDR3 protein is CSGSGGDGTEAFF. The CDR3 nucleotides are TGCAGTGGCAGCGGGGGGGATGGAACTGAAGCTTTCTTT.

This chain connects TRBV21-1 to TRBJ2-1; the table's TRBD1 call for D was not verified on the DNA. TRBV21-1 is recorded as a pseudogene. The CDR3 is made up of 16 amino acids. CDR3 sequence reads: CASSVLDTSSHNEQFF. CDR3 sequence (DNA): TGTGCCAGCAGCGTACTGGACACCTCATCCCACAATGAGCAGTTCTTC.

As to this clonotype: Being one base from a much bigger clone, this may be a read error. The V and J genes are TRBV6-5 and TRBJ2-5; D is ambiguous. Between the trimmed V and J ends, which lost 1 base and 11 bases, there was a span of 26 bases. The germline CDR1 and CDR2 sequences are MNHEY and SVGAGI. This CDR3 spans 17 amino acids. The CDR3 DNA reads TGTGCCAGCAGTTACTTTTCTTGGGTAACTAATCGGAATGAGCAGTACTTC. Protein: CASSYFSWVTNRNEQYF.

The count of this clonotype is one. The chain has TRBV4-1 and TRBJ1-5; D is unresolved. The CDR3 spans 11 residues. Germline lookup yields CDR1 MGHRA and CDR2 YSYEKL. V gave up 1 base and J gave up 14 bases, with 9 bases separating them. CDR3 sequence: CASSQGPVKHF. For the CDR3, the DNA is TGCGCCAGCAGCCAAGGGCCCGTGAAGCATTTT.

The chain has TRBV6-6 and TRBJ2-5, with TRBD1 matching over 7 bases. CDR3 length: 14 residues. Germline CDR1 is MNHNY and CDR2 is SVGAGI (reference sequence). The junction had 11 bases not matched to a gene; V was cut back by 2 bases and J by 11 bases. The CDR3 DNA reads as TGTGCCAGCAGTTACGGACAGGAACCTTGTGAGCAGTACTTC. Residues: CASSYGQEPCEQYF.